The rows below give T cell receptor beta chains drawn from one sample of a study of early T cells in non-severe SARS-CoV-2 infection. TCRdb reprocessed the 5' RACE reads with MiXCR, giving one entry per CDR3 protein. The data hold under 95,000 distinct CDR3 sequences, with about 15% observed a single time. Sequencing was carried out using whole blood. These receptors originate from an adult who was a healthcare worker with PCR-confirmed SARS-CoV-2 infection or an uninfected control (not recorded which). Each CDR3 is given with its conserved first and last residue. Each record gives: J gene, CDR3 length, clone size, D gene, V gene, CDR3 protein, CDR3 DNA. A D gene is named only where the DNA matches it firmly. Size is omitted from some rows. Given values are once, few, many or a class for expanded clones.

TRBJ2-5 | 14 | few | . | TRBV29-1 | CSVELWGSGETQYF | TGCAGCGTTGAATTGTGGGGGAGTGGAGAGACCCAGTACTTC
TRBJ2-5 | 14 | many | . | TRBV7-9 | CASSLVGTGETQYF | TGTGCCAGCAGCTTAGTCGGGACGGGAGAGACCCAGTACTTC
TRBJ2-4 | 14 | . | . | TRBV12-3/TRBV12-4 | CASSPDIGQNIQYF | TGTGCCAGCAGCCCCGACATAGGGCAAAACATTCAGTACTTC
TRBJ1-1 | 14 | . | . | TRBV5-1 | CASSPGQIYTEAFF | TGCGCCAGCAGCCCGGGACAAATATACACTGAAGCTTTCTTT
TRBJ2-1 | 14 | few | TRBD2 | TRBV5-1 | CASSVTSGNNEQFF | TGCGCCAGCAGCGTAACTAGCGGGAACAATGAGCAGTTCTTC
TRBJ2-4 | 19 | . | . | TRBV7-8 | CASSFSVGTGPVAKNIQYF | TGTGCCAGCAGCTTTTCCGTCGGAACAGGACCTGTGGCCAAAAACATTCAGTACTTC
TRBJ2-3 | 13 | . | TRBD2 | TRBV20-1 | CSAPGTSGNTQYF | TGCAGTGCTCCCGGGACTAGCGGAAATACGCAGTATTTT
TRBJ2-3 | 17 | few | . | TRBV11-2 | CASSLYGDSSSTDTQYF | TGTGCCAGCAGCTTGTATGGTGACTCGTCAAGCACAGATACGCAGTATTTT
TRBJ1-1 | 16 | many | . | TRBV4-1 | CASSQDALGGVTEAFF | TGCGCCAGCAGCCAAGATGCCCTCGGAGGGGTCACTGAAGCTTTCTTT
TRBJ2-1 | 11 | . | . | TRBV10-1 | CASYSGPEQFF | TGCGCCAGCTATAGCGGCCCCGAGCAGTTCTTC
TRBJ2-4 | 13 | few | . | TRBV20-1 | CSASWREKDIQYF | TGCAGTGCTAGTTGGCGGGAAAAGGACATTCAGTACTTC
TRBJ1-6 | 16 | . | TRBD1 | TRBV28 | CASSIITGDNNSPLHF | TGTGCCAGCAGTATAATCACAGGGGATAATAATTCACCCCTCCACTTT